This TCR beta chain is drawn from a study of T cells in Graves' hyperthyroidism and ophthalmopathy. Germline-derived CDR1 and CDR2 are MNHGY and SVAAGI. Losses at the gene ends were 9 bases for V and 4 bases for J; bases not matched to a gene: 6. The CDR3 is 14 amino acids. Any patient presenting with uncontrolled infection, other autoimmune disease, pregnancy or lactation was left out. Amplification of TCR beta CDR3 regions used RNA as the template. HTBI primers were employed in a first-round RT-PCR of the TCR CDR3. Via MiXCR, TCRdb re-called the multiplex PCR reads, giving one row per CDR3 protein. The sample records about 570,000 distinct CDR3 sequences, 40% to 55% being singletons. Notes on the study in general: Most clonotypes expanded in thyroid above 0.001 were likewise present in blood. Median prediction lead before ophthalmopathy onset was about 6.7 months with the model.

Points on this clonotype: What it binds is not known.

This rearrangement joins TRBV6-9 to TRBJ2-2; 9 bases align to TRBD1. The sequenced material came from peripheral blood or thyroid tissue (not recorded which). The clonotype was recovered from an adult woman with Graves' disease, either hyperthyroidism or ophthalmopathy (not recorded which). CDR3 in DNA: TGTGCCAGTGGGACAGGGTTCGGCACCGGGGAGCTGTTTTTT. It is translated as CASGTGFGTGELFF.